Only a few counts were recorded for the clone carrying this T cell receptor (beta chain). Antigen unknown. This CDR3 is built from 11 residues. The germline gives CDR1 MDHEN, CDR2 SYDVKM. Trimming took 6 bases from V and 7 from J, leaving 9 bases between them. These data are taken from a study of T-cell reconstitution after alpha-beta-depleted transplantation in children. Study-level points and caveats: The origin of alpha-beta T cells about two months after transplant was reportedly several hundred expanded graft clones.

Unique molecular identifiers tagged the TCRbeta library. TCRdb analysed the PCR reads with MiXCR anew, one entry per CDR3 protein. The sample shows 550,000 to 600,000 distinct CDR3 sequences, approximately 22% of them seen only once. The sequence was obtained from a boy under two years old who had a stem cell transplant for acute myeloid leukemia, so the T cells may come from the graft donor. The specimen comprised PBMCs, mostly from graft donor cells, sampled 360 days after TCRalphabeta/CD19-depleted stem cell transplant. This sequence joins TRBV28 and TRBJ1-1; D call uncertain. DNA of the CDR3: TGTGCCAGCAGCTCTACGGGTGAAGCTTTCTTT. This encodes CASSSTGEAFF.